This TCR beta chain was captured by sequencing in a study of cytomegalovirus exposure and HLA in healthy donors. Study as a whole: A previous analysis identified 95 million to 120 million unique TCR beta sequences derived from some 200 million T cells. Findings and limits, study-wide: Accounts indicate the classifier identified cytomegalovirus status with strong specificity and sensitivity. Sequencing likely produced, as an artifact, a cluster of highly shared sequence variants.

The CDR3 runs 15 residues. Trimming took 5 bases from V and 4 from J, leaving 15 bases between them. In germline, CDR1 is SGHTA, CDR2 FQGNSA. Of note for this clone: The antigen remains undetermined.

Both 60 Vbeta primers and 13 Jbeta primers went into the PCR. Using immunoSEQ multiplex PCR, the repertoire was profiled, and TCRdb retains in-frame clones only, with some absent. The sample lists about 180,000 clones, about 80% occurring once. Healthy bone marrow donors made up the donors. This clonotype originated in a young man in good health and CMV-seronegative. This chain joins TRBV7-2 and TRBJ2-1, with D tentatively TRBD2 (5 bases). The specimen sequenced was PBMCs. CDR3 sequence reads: CASSPSGVSYNEQFF. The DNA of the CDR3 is TGTGCCAGCAGCCCCAGCGGTGTGAGTTACAATGAGCAGTTCTTC.